This T cell receptor (beta chain) was documented in a study of shared clonotypes between healthy human individuals. Trimming took 3 bases from V and 0 from J, leaving 9 bases between them. The CDR3 has 14 residues. Germline assignment: CDR1 SGHTA and CDR2 FQGNSA. Template for every sorted-subset replicate PCR totaled around 200 ng DNA, some 30,000 T cell genomes. Clones were sequenced by immunoSEQ multiplex PCR, and TCRdb holds only the in-frame ones, with some missing. The sample includes approximately 1,000,000 clones, roughly 74% seen only once; the top ten take 0.5% to 0.6%. The rearrangement uses TRBV7-2 and TRBJ2-7; D gene ambiguous. Input material: memory CD4+ T cells from PBMCs. The subset was: CD45RA-negative fraction. The TCR originated in a man aged 18 to 29 in good health. Some clones in this sample may be carry-over from other donors' samples. The CDR3 region is CASSFWESSYEQYF. The CDR3 bases are TGTGCCAGCAGCTTCTGGGAAAGCTCCTACGAGCAGTACTTC. The full variable domain, with the rest looked up from reference TRBV7-2 and TRBJ2-7, is GAGVSQSPSNKVTEKGKDVELRCDPISGHTALYWYRQSLGQGLEFLIYFQGNSAPDKSGLPSDRFSAERTGGSVSTLTIQRTQQEDSAVYLCASSFWESSYEQYFGPGTRLTVT.